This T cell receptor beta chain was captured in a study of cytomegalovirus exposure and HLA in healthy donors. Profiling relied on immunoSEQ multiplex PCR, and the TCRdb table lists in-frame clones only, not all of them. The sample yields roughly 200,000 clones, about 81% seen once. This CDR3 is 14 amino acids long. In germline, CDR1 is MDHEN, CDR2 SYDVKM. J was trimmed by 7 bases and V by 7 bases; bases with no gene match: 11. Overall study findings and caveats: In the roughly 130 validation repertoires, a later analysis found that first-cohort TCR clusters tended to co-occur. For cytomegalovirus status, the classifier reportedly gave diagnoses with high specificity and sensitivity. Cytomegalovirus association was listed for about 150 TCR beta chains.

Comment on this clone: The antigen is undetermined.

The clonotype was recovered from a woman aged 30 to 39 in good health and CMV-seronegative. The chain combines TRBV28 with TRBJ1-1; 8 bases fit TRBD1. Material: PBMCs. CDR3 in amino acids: CASKRSGGAGEAFF. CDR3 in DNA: TGTGCCAGCAAACGGTCAGGGGGCGCGGGTGAAGCTTTCTTT.